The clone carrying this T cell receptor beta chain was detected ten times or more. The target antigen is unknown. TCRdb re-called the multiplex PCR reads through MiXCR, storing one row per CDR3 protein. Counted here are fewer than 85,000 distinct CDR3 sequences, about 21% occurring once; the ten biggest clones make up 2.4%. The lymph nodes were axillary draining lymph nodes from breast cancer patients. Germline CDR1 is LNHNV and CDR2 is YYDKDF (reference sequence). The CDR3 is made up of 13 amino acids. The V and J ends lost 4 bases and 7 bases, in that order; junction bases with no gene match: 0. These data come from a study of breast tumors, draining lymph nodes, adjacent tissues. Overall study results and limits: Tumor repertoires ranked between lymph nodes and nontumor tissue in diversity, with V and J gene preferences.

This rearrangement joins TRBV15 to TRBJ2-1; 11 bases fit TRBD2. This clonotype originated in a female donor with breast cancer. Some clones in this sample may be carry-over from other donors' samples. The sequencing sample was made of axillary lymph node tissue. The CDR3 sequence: CATSTSGRNEQFF. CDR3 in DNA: TGTGCCACCAGCACTAGCGGGAGGAATGAGCAGTTCTTC.